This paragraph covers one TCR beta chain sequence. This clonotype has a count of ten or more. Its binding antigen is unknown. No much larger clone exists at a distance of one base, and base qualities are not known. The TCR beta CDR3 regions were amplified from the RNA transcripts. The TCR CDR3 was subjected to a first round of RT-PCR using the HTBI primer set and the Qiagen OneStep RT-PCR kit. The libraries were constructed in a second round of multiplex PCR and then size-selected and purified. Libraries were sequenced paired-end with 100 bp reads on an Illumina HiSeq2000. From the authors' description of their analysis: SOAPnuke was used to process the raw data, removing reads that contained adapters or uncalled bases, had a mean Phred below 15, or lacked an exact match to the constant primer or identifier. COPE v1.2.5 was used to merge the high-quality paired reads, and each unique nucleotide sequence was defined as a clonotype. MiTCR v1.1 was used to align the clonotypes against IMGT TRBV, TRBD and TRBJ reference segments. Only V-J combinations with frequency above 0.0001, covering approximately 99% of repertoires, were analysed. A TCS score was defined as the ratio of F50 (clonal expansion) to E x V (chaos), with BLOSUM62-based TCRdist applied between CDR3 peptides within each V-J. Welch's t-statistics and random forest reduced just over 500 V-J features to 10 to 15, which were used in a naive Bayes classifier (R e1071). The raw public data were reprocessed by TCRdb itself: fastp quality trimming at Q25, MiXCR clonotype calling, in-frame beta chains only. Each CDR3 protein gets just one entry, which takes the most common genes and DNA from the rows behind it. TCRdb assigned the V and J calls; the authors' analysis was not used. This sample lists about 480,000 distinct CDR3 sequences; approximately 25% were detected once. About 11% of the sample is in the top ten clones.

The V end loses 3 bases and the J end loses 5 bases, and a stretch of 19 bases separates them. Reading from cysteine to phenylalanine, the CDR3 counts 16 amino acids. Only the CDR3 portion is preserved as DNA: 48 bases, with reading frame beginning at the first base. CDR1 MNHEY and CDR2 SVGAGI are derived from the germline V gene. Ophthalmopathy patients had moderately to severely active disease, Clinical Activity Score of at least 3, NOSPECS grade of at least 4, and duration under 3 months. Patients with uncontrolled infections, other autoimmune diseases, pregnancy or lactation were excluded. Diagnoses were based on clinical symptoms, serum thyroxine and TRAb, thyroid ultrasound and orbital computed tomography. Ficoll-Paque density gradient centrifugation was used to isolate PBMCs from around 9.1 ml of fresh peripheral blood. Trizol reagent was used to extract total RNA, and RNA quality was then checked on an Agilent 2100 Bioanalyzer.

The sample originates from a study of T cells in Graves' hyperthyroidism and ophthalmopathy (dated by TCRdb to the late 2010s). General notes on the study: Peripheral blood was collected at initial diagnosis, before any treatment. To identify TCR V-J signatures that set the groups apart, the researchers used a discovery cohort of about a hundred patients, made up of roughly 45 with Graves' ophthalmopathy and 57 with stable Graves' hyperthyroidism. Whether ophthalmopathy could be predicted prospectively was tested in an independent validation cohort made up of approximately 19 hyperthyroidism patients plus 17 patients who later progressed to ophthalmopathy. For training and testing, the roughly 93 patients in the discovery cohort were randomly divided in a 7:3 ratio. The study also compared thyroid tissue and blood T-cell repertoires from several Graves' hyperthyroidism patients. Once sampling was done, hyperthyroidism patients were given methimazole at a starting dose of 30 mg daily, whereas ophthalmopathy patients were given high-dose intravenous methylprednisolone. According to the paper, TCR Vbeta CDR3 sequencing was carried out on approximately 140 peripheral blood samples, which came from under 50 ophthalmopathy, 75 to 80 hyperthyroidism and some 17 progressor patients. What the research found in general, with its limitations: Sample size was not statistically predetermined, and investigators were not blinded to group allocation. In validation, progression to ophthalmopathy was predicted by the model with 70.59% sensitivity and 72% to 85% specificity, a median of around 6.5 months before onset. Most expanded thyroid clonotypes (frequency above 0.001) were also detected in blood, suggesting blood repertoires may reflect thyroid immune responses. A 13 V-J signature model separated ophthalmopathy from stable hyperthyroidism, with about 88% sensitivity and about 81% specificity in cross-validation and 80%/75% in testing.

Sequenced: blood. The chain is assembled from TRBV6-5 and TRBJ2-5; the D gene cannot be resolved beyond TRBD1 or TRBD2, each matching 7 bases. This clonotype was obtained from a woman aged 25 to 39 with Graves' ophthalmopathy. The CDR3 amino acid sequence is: CASSYIPTGEGETQYF. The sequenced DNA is TGTGCCAGCAGTTATATCCCAACAGGGGAGGGGGAGACCCAGTACTTC.